Shown below are 3 T cell receptor beta chains from a single sample sequenced in a study of human T cells and chemical hapten exposure. The time point was: pre-sensitization, week 0. Described treatment: therapeutic diphenylcyclopropenone sensitization with weekly scalp DPC. TCRdb passed the RACE reads through MiXCR, listing each CDR3 protein once. The profile shows 80,000 to 100,000 distinct CDR3 sequences, about a tenth of them singletons. The sequenced sample was whole blood, obtained in connection with sensitization to the hapten diphenylcyclopropenone (DPC). These receptors all stem from a woman aged 55-69 years with alopecia areata. Some clones in this sample may be carry-over from other donors' samples.

This clonotype was observed at least ten times. This CDR3 reads CASSFWGANTNVLTF. CDR3 DNA: TGTGCCAGCAGCTTTTGGGGGGCCAATACCAACGTCCTGACTTTC. The chain is built from TRBV7-2 and TRBJ2-6, with D perhaps being TRBD1 or TRBD2 (6 bases each). The CDR3 is made up of 15 amino acids. Trimming left V 3 bases short and J 8 bases short, with 14 bases between. CDR1 SGHTA and CDR2 FQGNSA come from the germline V gene.

This clonotype was detected once. The chain couples TRBV2 to TRBJ1-4; D gene uncertain. V was trimmed by 3 bases and J by 1 base, leaving 6 bases between them. This CDR3 spans 14 amino acids. The V gene's germline CDR1 is SNHLY and CDR2 FYNNEI. For the CDR3, the DNA is TGTGCCAGCAGTGACGGGGTAACTAATGAAAAACTGTTTTTT. This translates into CASSDGVTNEKLFF.

The rearrangement joins TRBV20-1 to TRBJ2-7, with D perhaps matching TRBD1 (6 bases). The CDR3 runs 13 residues. Trimming took off 6 bases at V and 4 bases at J, with 16 bases between the two ends. CDR1 is DFQATT and CDR2 is SNEGSKA in the germline V gene (reference sequence). The CDR3 protein is CSATQGFAYEQYF. The CDR3 DNA reads as TGCAGTGCCACCCAGGGGTTCGCATACGAGCAGTACTTC.